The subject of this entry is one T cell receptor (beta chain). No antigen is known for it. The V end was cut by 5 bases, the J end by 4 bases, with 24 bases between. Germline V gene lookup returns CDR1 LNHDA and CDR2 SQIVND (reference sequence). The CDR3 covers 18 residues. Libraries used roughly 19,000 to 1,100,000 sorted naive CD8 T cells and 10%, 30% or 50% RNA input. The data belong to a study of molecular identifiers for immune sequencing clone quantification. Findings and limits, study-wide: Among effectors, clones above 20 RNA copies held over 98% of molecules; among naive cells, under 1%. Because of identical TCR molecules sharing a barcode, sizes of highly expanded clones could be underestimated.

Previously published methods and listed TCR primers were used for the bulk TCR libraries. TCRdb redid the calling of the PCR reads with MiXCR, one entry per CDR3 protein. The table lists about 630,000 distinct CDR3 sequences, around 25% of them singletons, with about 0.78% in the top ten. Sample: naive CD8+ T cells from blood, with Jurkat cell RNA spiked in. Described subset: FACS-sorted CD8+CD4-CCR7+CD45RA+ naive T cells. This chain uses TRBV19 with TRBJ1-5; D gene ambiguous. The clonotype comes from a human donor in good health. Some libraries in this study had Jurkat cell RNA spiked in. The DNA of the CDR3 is TGTGCCAGTAGTTATGTCCTTGGGGTGGATTGGGGAAATCAGCCCCAGCATTTT. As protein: CASSYVLGVDWGNQPQHF.